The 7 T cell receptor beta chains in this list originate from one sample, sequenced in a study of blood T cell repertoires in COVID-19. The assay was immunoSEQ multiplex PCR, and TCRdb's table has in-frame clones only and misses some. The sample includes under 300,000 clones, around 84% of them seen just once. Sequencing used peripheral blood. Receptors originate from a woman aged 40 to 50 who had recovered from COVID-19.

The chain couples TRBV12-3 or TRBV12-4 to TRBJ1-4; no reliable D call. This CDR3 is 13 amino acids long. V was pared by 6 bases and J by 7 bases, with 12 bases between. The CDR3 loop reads CASSPRGGEKLFF. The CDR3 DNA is TGTGCCAGCAGCCCCCGGGGAGGTGAAAAACTGTTTTTT.

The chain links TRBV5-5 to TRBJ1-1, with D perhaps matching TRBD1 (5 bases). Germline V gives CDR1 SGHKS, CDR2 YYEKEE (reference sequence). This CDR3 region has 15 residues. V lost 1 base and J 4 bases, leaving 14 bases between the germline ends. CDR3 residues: CASSLISGAGTEAFF. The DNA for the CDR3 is TGTGCCAGCAGCTTGATTAGCGGGGCCGGCACTGAAGCTTTCTTT. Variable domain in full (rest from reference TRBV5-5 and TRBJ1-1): DAGVTQSPTHLIKTRGQQVTLRCSPISGHKSVSWYQQVLGQGPQFIFQYYEKEERGRGNFPDRFSARQFPNYSSELNVNALLLGDSALYLCASSLISGAGTEAFFGQGTRLTVV.

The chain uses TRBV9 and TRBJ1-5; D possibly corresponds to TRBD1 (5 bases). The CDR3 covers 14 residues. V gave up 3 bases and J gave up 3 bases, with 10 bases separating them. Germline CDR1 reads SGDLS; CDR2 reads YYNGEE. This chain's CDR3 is CASSGGLSNQPQHF. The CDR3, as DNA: TGTGCCAGCAGCGGGGGACTTTCCAATCAGCCCCAGCATTTT.

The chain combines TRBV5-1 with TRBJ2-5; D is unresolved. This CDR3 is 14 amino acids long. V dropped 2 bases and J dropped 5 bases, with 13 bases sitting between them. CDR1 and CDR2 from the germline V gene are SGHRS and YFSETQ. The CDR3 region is CASSLTGMEETQYF. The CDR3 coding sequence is TGCGCCAGCAGCTTAACCGGAATGGAGGAGACCCAGTACTTC.

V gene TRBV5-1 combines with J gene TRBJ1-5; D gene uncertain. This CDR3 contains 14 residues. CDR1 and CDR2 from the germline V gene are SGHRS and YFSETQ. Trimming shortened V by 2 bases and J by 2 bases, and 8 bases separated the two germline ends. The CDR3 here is CASSLGEGNQPQHF. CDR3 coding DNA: TGCGCCAGCAGCTTAGGAGAAGGCAATCAGCCCCAGCATTTT.

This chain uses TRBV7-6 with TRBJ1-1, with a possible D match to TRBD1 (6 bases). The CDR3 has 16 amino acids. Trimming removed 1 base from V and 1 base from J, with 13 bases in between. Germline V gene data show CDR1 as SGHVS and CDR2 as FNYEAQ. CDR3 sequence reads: CASSLEAGVGNTEAFF. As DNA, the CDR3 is TGTGCCAGCAGCTTAGAGGCAGGGGTGGGGAACACTGAAGCTTTCTTT.

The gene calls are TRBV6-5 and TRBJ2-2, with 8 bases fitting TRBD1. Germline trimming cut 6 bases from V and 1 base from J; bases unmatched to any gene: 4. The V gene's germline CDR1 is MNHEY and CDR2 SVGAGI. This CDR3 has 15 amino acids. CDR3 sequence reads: CASRTGTGNTGELFF. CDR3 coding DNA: TGTGCCAGCAGAACCGGGACAGGGAACACCGGGGAGCTGTTTTTT.